This TCR beta chain appears in the sequencing data of a study of blood T cell repertoires in COVID-19. Whole-study context: Some COVID-19 samples were acute and others convalescent; all came from the United States, Italy and Spain. Nucleic acid was either cDNA or gDNA, and it came from T cells, B-cell-depleted T cells, or PBMCs.

Original processing methods: The assay estimated nucleated cells by amplifying reference gene primers. TCRdb's copy holds only in-frame clones and misses some; the assay was immunoSEQ multiplex PCR. The D gene and trimming were derived from the DNA, and the V and J assignments and clone size from that table. The sample records about 240,000 clones, approximately 90% being singletons. This CDR3 is 16 amino acids long. Trimming cost V 3 bases and J 3 bases, with 17 bases left between them. The germline V gene has CDR1 LGHNA and CDR2 YSLEER. The sequenced sample was PBMCs or T cells enriched from blood (not recorded which). The sequence was obtained from a man in his forties who had recovered from COVID-19. The rearrangement links TRBV4-3 to TRBJ1-2; no definite D call. The CDR3: CASSQNSVLRDYGYTF. In DNA, the CDR3 is TGCGCCAGCAGCCAGAATAGTGTACTCCGGGACTATGGCTACACCTTC.